These 27 T cell receptor beta chains came from one sample sequenced in a study of identifying expanded T cells in peripheral blood. The data were produced by immunoSEQ multiplex PCR, yet TCRdb's version contains in-frame clones alone and is incomplete. The profile shows about 100,000 clones, roughly 90% of them singletons. The sequenced sample was blood. The receptors originated from a person between 18 and 69 years old in good health.

V gene TRBV14 combines with J gene TRBJ2-1; D is undetermined. This CDR3 region has 15 residues. CDR1 SGHDN and CDR2 FVKESK come from the germline V gene. The V end was cut by 0 bases, the J end by 7 bases, with 13 bases between. CDR3 sequence (DNA): TGTGCCAGCAGCCAAGAGCTAATACTGGAAAATGAGCAGTTCTTC. As protein: CASSQELILENEQFF.

The chain recombines TRBV5-5 with TRBJ2-2, with 7 bases aligning to TRBD1. This CDR3 has 18 amino acids. In germline, CDR1 is SGHKS, CDR2 YYEKEE (reference sequence). J lost 5 bases, V lost 0 bases, and 13 bases had no gene match. Here the CDR3 DNA reads TGTGCCAGCAGCTTGGAAATGGTAGGACAGGTCCATACCGGGGAGCTGTTTTTT. Its protein product is CASSLEMVGQVHTGELFF.

This CDR3 reads CASSSEGTVIGELFF. The CDR3 DNA follows: TGTGCCAGCAGTTCGGAGGGGACAGTAATTGGGGAGCTGTTTTTT. The J gene is TRBJ2-2, the V gene TRBV28; TRBD1 is a possible D gene (7 bases). Germline V lookup: CDR1 MDHEN, CDR2 SYDVKM. This CDR3 has 15 amino acids. V was cut by 4 bases and J by 8 bases, with 17 bases left in between.

V gene TRBV6-5 combines with J gene TRBJ2-7; a weak D match, TRBD2 (6 bases). Germline CDR1 reads MNHEY; CDR2 reads SVGAGI. The V end lost 10 bases, the J end lost 4 bases, and 17 bases lay between the germline ends. The CDR3 covers 13 residues. The CDR3 DNA follows: TGTGCCACGTCACGGGACTCAGTATACGAGCAGTACTTC. It encodes CATSRDSVYEQYF.

This chain joins TRBV4-2 and TRBJ2-1; 10 nucleotides line up with TRBD2. The CDR3 extends over 21 amino acids. V shed 0 bases, J shed 4 bases, and the junction held 18 bases outside the gene matches. From germline, CDR1 is LGHNA and CDR2 YNFKEQ. The CDR3 region has the DNA TGTGCCAGCAGCCAAGATATGGGAGAACAGGCGGCTAGCGGGGGATACAATGAGCAGTTCTTC. This sequence encodes CASSQDMGEQAASGGYNEQFF.

The chain joins TRBV7-6 to TRBJ2-7, with TRBD2 identical over 10 bases. The CDR3 runs to 14 residues. Germline CDR1 reads SGHVS; CDR2 reads FNYEAQ. The junction had 6 bases not matched to a gene; V was cut back by 5 bases and J by 5 bases. CDR3 nucleotide sequence: TGTGCCAGCAGCCGATCTAGCGGGAGCAACGAGCAGTACTTC. It translates to CASSRSSGSNEQYF.

This chain joins TRBV6-1 and TRBJ2-3, with 9 nucleotides matching TRBD1. V shed 4 bases and J 6 bases; nucleotides not matched to a gene: 5. The CDR3 has 14 amino acids. CDR1 MNHNS and CDR2 SASEGT come from the germline V gene. DNA of the CDR3: TGTGCCAGCAGTGGAGGACAGGGGTGGGATACGCAGTATTTT. Residues: CASSGGQGWDTQYF.

V and J are TRBV9 and TRBJ2-5; 7 nucleotides line up with TRBD1. The CDR3 runs 14 residues. Germline assignment: CDR1 SGDLS and CDR2 YYNGEE. J lost 5 bases, V lost 4 bases, and 8 bases had no gene match. CDR3 sequence reads: CASSLGQPTETQYF. CDR3 nucleotide sequence: TGTGCCAGCAGCTTGGGACAGCCTACGGAGACCCAGTACTTC.

The chain uses TRBV21-1 and TRBJ1-5; no check of the table's D call, TRBD1, against the DNA was made. TRBV21-1 is annotated as a pseudogene. CDR3 size: 13 residues. As DNA, the CDR3 is TGTGCCAGCCGCGGGGGACAGGATCAGCCCCAGCATTTT. It encodes CASRGGQDQPQHF.

The chain links TRBV2 to TRBJ1-1; TRBD1 matches 9 bases. V dropped 10 bases and J dropped 8; count of bases not matched to a gene: 11. From germline, CDR1 is SNHLY and CDR2 FYNNEI. The CDR3 consists of 13 residues. CDR3 in DNA: TGTGCCACCTCAGGACAGGGGCAATCCGAAGCTTTCTTT. Translation gives CATSGQGQSEAFF.

The rearrangement uses TRBV7-2 and TRBJ2-2; 7 bases line up with TRBD2. This CDR3 contains 15 residues. Germline V gene sequence: CDR1 SGHTA, CDR2 FQGNSA. V was pared by 3 bases and J by 6 bases, with 7 bases of the junction left unmatched. As DNA, the CDR3 is TGTGCCAGCAGCTTTGGCGGGAGAAGGGCCGGGGAGCTGTTTTTT. Translation gives CASSFGGRRAGELFF.

The V gene is TRBV27, the J gene TRBJ1-5; TRBD1 is a possible D gene (5 bases). V was pared by 4 bases and J by 3 bases, with 13 bases between. The CDR3 sequence is 15 residues long. In germline, CDR1 is MNHEY, CDR2 SMNVEV (reference sequence). Here the CDR3 reads CASSSHQGNNQPQHF. In DNA form, the CDR3 reads TGTGCCAGCAGTTCCCATCAGGGAAACAATCAGCCCCAGCATTTT.

CDR3 nucleotides: TGTGCCAGCAGCTTGGGACTAGCCGCAGAGACCCAGTACTTC. Protein product: CASSLGLAAETQYF. The chain employs TRBV5-5 and TRBJ2-5; 7 bases match TRBD2. Germline V gives CDR1 SGHKS, CDR2 YYEKEE (reference sequence). Germline trimming cut 0 bases from V and 4 bases from J; bases unmatched to any gene: 3. The CDR3 is 14 residues long.

This rearrangement joins TRBV6-5 to TRBJ1-4, with D unclear. Trimming took off 5 bases at V and 0 bases at J, with 7 bases between the two ends. Germline-derived CDR1 and CDR2 are MNHEY and SVGAGI. The CDR3 is made up of 14 amino acids. For the CDR3, the DNA is TGTGCCAGCAGTCGGGGTACAACTAATGAAAAACTGTTTTTT. The encoded protein is CASSRGTTNEKLFF.

The chain has TRBV27 and TRBJ2-2, with 7 bases matching TRBD2. CDR1 is MNHEY, CDR2 SMNVEV, per germline (reference sequence). The CDR3 extends over 14 amino acids. The junction had 4 bases not matched to a gene; V was cut back by 2 bases and J by 7 bases. The CDR3 sequence: CASSLGLVSGELFF. The DNA for the CDR3 is TGTGCCAGCAGTTTAGGACTAGTCAGCGGGGAGCTGTTTTTT.

V and J are TRBV27 and TRBJ2-7, with D possibly TRBD2 on 6 matching bases. Per germline, CDR1 MNHEY and CDR2 SMNVEV (reference sequence). Trimming stripped 6 bases from V and 6 bases from J, with 12 bases between. The CDR3 runs to 12 residues. CDR3 bases: TGTGCCAGCAGAGGGGCGGGACCCGAGCAGTACTTC. Its translation is CASRGAGPEQYF.

This clone was seen only once. V and J are TRBV7-6 and TRBJ1-1; D possibly corresponds to TRBD1 (6 bases). Deletions cut 5 bases from V and 0 bases from J, with 16 bases between. This CDR3 is 16 amino acids long. Looked up from germline, CDR1 is SGHVS and CDR2 is FNYEAQ. Here the CDR3 DNA reads TGTGCCAGCAGCCCCATCCCGGGACAAGTGAACACTGAAGCTTTCTTT. Translated, it gives CASSPIPGQVNTEAFF.

The chain employs TRBV25-1 and TRBJ2-5; possibly TRBD2 for D (6 bases). CDR3 size: 15 residues. The V gene lost 1 base and the J gene lost 7 bases, with 16 bases spanning the gap. The germline CDR1 and CDR2 sequences are MGHDK and SYGVNS. DNA for the CDR3: TGTGCCAGCAGTGAATCCCCCATAGGGCGGGGGACCCAGTACTTC. It is translated as CASSESPIGRGTQYF.

The chain combines TRBV6-4 with TRBJ2-3, with D perhaps TRBD1 (6 bases). Trimming pared 3 bases from V and 3 bases from J, leaving 13 bases between. The CDR3 length is 15 residues. Germline V gene lookup returns CDR1 MRHNA and CDR2 SNTAGT. CDR3 sequence (DNA): TGTGCCAGCAGTGAAGGAAGGGGGTCTACAGATACGCAGTATTTT. Translating it yields CASSEGRGSTDTQYF.

The CDR3 reads CASSLGRGGVSYEQYF. The CDR3 DNA reads TGTGCCAGCAGCTTAGGACGAGGGGGGGTCTCCTACGAGCAGTACTTC. J is TRBJ2-7 and V is TRBV7-8, with a possible D match to TRBD2 (7 bases). The germline gives CDR1 SGHVS, CDR2 FQNEAQ. The CDR3 contains 16 residues. V was clipped by 1 base and J by 0 bases, with 13 bases between them.

The V and J genes are TRBV30 and TRBJ1-2; the D gene is possibly TRBD1 (5 bases). The CDR3 is made up of 12 amino acids. Germline assignment: CDR1 GTSNPN and CDR2 SVGIG (reference sequence). V lost 7 bases and J lost 2, with 11 bases in between. CDR3 nucleotides: TGTGCCTCCACCCGGGGGAACTATGGCTACACCTTC. This sequence encodes CASTRGNYGYTF.

This clone was observed a single time. The J gene is TRBJ1-3, the V gene TRBV9, with TRBD1 as a possible D gene (5 bases). Germline V gene sequence: CDR1 SGDLS, CDR2 YYNGEE. Trimming pared 4 bases from V and 2 bases from J, leaving 10 bases between. This CDR3 is 14 amino acids long. CDR3 in DNA: TGTGCCAGCAGCCACCAGGGAACTGGAAACACCATATATTTT. It specifies CASSHQGTGNTIYF.

The chain combines TRBV18 with TRBJ1-1, with D maybe TRBD1 (5 bases). The CDR3 is made up of 16 amino acids. Trimming shortened V by 1 base and J by 4 bases, and 16 bases separated the two germline ends. Germline V gives CDR1 KGHSH, CDR2 LQKENI. In nucleotides, the CDR3 is TGTGCCAGCTCACCACGGCTTGGAGGGGAAGGCACTGAAGCTTTCTTT. Translation gives CASSPRLGGEGTEAFF.

V is TRBV19 and J is TRBJ2-7; 8 bases map to TRBD1. The CDR3 totals 13 residues. Trimming at V came to 10 bases and at J to 9 bases, leaving 14 bases not matched to a gene. The germline gives CDR1 LNHDA, CDR2 SQIVND (reference sequence). CDR3 amino acids: CATQKTGEIVQYF. The CDR3 coding sequence is TGTGCCACCCAGAAGACAGGGGAGATCGTGCAGTACTTC.

The chain employs TRBV20-1 and TRBJ1-1; the D is unclear. Germline CDR1 and CDR2: DFQATT and SNEGSKA (reference sequence). V was pared by 7 bases and J by 7 bases, with 13 bases between. The length of the CDR3 is 11 residues. In DNA form, the CDR3 reads TGCAGTGACACCACTCCTTATGAAGCTTTCTTT. It is translated as CSDTTPYEAFF.

This chain joins TRBV6-1 and TRBJ2-7; D gene unclear. Germline values: CDR1 MNHNS, CDR2 SASEGT. CDR3 length: 13 amino acids. V was cut by 6 bases and J by 1 base, with 10 bases left in between. The CDR3 is CASSRTESYEQYF. CDR3 nucleotides: TGTGCCAGCAGCCGGACCGAATCCTACGAGCAGTACTTC.

The chain links TRBV7-3 to TRBJ2-5; D is possibly TRBD1 (6 bases). Germline-derived CDR1 and CDR2 are SGHTA and FQGTGA. V lost 5 bases and J 2 bases, leaving 9 bases between the germline ends. CDR3 size: 13 residues. DNA for the CDR3: TGTGCCAGCAGCCAACAGGGTCAAGAGACCCAGTACTTC. The encoded protein is CASSQQGQETQYF.